Presented here are 16 T cell receptor beta chains from one specimen sequenced in a study of PD-L1 blockade in urothelial cancer. The time point here: pretreatment peripheral blood. Assay: immunoSEQ multiplex PCR; the TCRdb copy retains only in-frame clones and omits some. This repertoire shows 95,000 to 100,000 clones, around 90% found once; its top ten account for more than 1.5%. The sequences come from PBMCs, collected around atezolizumab (anti-PD-L1) treatment. These receptors came from a man aged 60 to 69 with urothelial cancer.

J is TRBJ2-7 and V is TRBV5-6; tentatively, D is TRBD2 (6 bases). The CDR3 sequence is 14 residues long. V gave up 3 bases and J gave up 2 bases, with 12 bases separating them. The germline CDR1 and CDR2 sequences are SGHDT and YYEEEE. In DNA, the CDR3 is TGTGCCAGCAGCTGGGGACTCGGGGCCTACGAGCAGTACTTC. Translated: CASSWGLGAYEQYF.

The chain has TRBV19 and TRBJ2-2; TRBD1 is a possible D gene (6 bases). The CDR3 contains 15 residues. Germline assignment: CDR1 LNHDA and CDR2 SQIVND (reference sequence). V was trimmed by 3 bases and J by 7 bases, leaving 15 bases between them. CDR3 loop: CASSIRGQDGGELFF. The CDR3 bases are TGTGCCAGTAGTATCAGGGGCCAGGATGGCGGGGAGCTGTTTTTT.

The chain combines TRBV30 with TRBJ2-5; maybe TRBD2 (6 bases). Trimming stripped 2 bases from V and 12 bases from J, with 19 bases between. This CDR3 has 13 residues. Germline V gene sequence: CDR1 GTSNPN, CDR2 SVGIG (reference sequence). The CDR3 DNA reads as TGTGCCTGGAGTCCGGGGGACTCCCGGTTGGAGTACTTC. It specifies CAWSPGDSRLEYF. The variable domain in full, completed from reference TRBV30 and TRBJ2-5, reads SQTIHQWPATLVQPVGSPLSLECTVEGTSNPNLYWYRQAAGRGLQLLFYSVGIGQISSEVPQNLSASRPQDRQFILSSKKLLLSDSGFYLCAWSPGDSRLEYFGPGTRLLVL.

The V call is TRBV13, the J call TRBJ2-5; unclear D gene. Germline CDR1 reads PRHDT; CDR2 reads FYEKMQ (reference sequence). This CDR3 comprises 14 residues. Trimming removed 2 bases at V and 1 base at J, with 8 bases between. CDR3: CASSLRALQETQYF. In DNA form, the CDR3 reads TGTGCCAGCAGCTTAAGAGCTCTCCAAGAGACCCAGTACTTC.

This chain connects TRBV19 to TRBJ1-1, with a possible D match to TRBD1 (6 bases). The germline V gene has CDR1 LNHDA and CDR2 SQIVND (reference sequence). The CDR3 length is 13 residues. Between the trimmed V and J ends, which lost 9 bases and 2 bases, there was a span of 13 bases. The CDR3 nucleotides read TGTGCCAGCCTACAGGGCGCTAACACTGAAGCTTTCTTT. It specifies CASLQGANTEAFF.

This chain links TRBV18 with TRBJ1-1, with 7 bases identical to TRBD1. Unmatched junction bases numbered 3, after V lost 4 bases and J lost 1 base. The CDR3 length is 14 residues. Per germline, CDR1 KGHSH and CDR2 LQKENI. The CDR3: CASSRDSGNTEAFF. CDR3 sequence (DNA): TGTGCCAGCTCACGGGACAGCGGGAACACTGAAGCTTTCTTT.

The rearrangement links TRBV5-4 to TRBJ2-5; D is perhaps TRBD2 (5 bases). Trimming removed 0 bases from V and 2 bases from J, with 11 bases in between. Germline loops: CDR1 SGHNT, CDR2 YYREEE (reference sequence). This CDR3 has 15 residues. The CDR3 nucleotides read TGTGCCAGCAGCTTGGAGCGGTTCCGGCAAGAGACCCAGTACTTC. It encodes CASSLERFRQETQYF.

This clone has only a few counts. The rearrangement uses TRBV6-5 and TRBJ2-4; TRBD2 is a possible D gene (6 bases). V was shortened by 6 bases and J by 6 bases, with 15 bases between the two germline ends. Germline V CDR1 and CDR2: MNHEY, SVGAGI. The CDR3 runs 14 residues. The CDR3 region is CASRPAGGGNIQYF. In nucleotides, the CDR3 is TGTGCCAGCAGACCCGCCGGGGGTGGAAACATTCAGTACTTC.

This chain links TRBV4-2 with TRBJ2-3; 16 bases map to TRBD2. Germline CDR1 LGHNA, CDR2 YNFKEQ. The CDR3 length is 18 residues. With 1 base clipped from V and 6 bases from J, the junction kept 7 bases outside the gene matches. CDR3 region: CASSQGGTSGGASDTQYF. Here the CDR3 DNA reads TGTGCCAGCAGCCAAGGCGGGACTAGCGGGGGGGCCTCTGATACGCAGTATTTT.

This clone was seen a single time. V gene TRBV11-1 combines with J gene TRBJ2-2, with 11 positions matching TRBD1. The V and J ends lost 5 bases and 13 bases, in that order; junction bases with no gene match: 6. Germline V gene sequence: CDR1 SGHAT, CDR2 FQDESV (reference sequence). The CDR3 contains 13 residues. CDR3 nucleotides: TGTGCCAGCAGCCCTTGGACAGGGGGCCCGCTGTTTTTT. This translates into CASSPWTGGPLFF.

DNA for the CDR3: TGTGCCAGCAGTTTAAGGGGGAACAGGGGGATCTCTGAAGCTTTCTTT. This codes for CASSLRGNRGISEAFF. The chain employs TRBV27 and TRBJ1-1, with TRBD1 identical over 8 bases. CDR1 and CDR2 (germline): MNHEY, SMNVEV (reference sequence). This CDR3 spans 16 amino acids. After removal of 2 bases from V and 6 bases from J, the junction contained 11 bases not matched to a gene.

The chain uses TRBV6-5 and TRBJ2-7; 8 positions match TRBD1. The CDR3 runs to 15 residues. Germline CDR1 MNHEY, CDR2 SVGAGI. Trimming took 2 bases from V and 6 from J; bases not matched to a gene: 9. Written as DNA, the CDR3 is TGTGCCAGCAGTTACGCAGGACAGGGCCCATCCGAGCAGTACTTC. Encoded protein: CASSYAGQGPSEQYF.

V is TRBV5-1 and J is TRBJ1-6, with D unresolved. CDR1 and CDR2 (germline): SGHRS, YFSETQ. The ends were cut back, 1 base at V and 9 bases at J, with 11 bases in the middle. This CDR3 region has 14 residues. CDR3 loop: CASSLTAPGSPLHF. The CDR3 nucleotides read TGCGCCAGCAGCTTGACGGCCCCGGGTTCACCCCTCCACTTT. The full variable domain, with the rest looked up from reference TRBV5-1 and TRBJ1-6, is KAGVTQTPRYLIKTRGQQVTLSCSPISGHRSVSWYQQTPGQGLQFLFEYFSETQRNKGNFPGRFSGRQFSNSRSEMNVSTLELGDSALYLCASSLTAPGSPLHFGNGTRLTVT.

The chain uses TRBV7-3 and TRBJ1-1, with 9 nucleotides matching TRBD1. Germline trimming cut 0 bases from V and 10 bases from J; bases unmatched to any gene: 12. The CDR3 runs 16 residues. Germline CDR1 and CDR2: SGHTA and FQGTGA. CDR3 region: CASSLTGDRDMEGAFF. CDR3 coding DNA: TGTGCCAGCAGCTTAACAGGGGACAGGGATATGGAGGGAGCTTTCTTT.

This clone came up a few times. An end of the junction differs from the germline gene, which may be a read error. The chain joins TRBV2 to TRBJ1-1; D gene ambiguous. CDR1 SNHLY and CDR2 FYNNEI come from the germline V gene. The CDR3 sequence is 14 residues long. The DNA of the CDR3 is TGTGCCAGCAGGGAAGACGAGGGTCGGACTGAAGCTTTCTTT. Its protein product is CASREDEGRTEAFF.

This clone turned up a few times. The chain joins TRBV28 to TRBJ2-7; TRBD1 matches 8 bases. After removal of 8 bases from V and 7 bases from J, the junction contained 10 bases not matched to a gene. CDR1 and CDR2 (germline): MDHEN, SYDVKM. The CDR3 runs 13 residues. The CDR3 here is CASRQGSVREQYF. CDR3 nucleotide sequence: TGTGCCAGCCGACAGGGGTCGGTGAGGGAGCAGTACTTC.